The clone carrying this TCR beta chain was seen once. Antigen unknown. CDR1 is GTSNPN and CDR2 is SVGIG in the germline V gene (reference sequence). The CDR3 covers 14 residues. Trimming removed 4 bases at V and 2 bases at J, with 12 bases between. This entry comes from a study of CD8+ T cells in alopecia areata. Points from the study as a whole: Scalp lesions, especially in alopecia totalis/universalis, had higher clonality than normal scalp. Sequencing of scalp samples also includes resident alphabeta T cells from normal skin. Mice showed clearer TCR sharing than patients did, a gap that was possibly HLA-related.

Using a FACSAria, the CD4+ and CD8+ T cells were sorted from the PBMCs. RNA was extracted and reverse transcribed into cDNA as the sequencing template. Sequencing used immunoSEQ multiplex PCR; TCRdb keeps in-frame clones, though not all of them. The sample holds about 150,000 clones, around 54% seen once. The specimen was CD4+ T cells sorted from blood. The chain links TRBV30 to TRBJ1-5; D ambiguous. This sequence originates from a human donor in good health. The CDR3 bases are TGTGCCTGGAATAATGAGTTCGGCAATCAGCCCCAGCATTTT. This translates into CAWNNEFGNQPQHF.